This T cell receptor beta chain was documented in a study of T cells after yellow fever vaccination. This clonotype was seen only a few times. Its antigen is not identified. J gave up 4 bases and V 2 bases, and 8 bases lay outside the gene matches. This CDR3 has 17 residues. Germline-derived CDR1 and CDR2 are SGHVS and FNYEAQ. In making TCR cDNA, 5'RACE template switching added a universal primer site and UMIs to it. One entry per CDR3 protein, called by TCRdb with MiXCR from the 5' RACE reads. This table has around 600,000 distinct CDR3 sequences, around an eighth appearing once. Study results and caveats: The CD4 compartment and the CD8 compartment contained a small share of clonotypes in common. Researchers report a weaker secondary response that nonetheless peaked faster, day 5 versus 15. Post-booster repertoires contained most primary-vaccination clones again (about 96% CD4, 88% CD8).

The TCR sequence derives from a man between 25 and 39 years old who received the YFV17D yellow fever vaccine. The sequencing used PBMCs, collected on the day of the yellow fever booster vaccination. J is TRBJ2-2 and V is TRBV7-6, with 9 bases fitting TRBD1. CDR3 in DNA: TGTGCCAGCAGCTTAATCCCCGGGACAGGGAGCACCGGGGAGCTGTTTTTT. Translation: CASSLIPGTGSTGELFF. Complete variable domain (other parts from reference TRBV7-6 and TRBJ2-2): GAGVSQSPRYKVTKRGQDVALRCDPISGHVSLYWYRQALGQGPEFLTYFNYEAQQDKSGLPNDRFSAERPEGSISTLTIQRTEQRDSAMYRCASSLIPGTGSTGELFFGEGSRLTVL.